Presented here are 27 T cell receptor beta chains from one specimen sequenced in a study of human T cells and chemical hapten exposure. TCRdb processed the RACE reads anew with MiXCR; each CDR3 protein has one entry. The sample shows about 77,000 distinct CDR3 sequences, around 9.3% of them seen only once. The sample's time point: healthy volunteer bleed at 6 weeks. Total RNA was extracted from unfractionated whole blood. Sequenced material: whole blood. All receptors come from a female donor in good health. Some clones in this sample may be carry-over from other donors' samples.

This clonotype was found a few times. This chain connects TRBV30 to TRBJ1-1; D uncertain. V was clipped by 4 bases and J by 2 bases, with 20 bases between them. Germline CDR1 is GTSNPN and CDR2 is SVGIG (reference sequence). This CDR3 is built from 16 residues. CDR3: CAWISIRALTNTEAFF. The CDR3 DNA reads TGTGCCTGGATTTCGATTAGGGCGCTCACTAACACTGAAGCTTTCTTT.

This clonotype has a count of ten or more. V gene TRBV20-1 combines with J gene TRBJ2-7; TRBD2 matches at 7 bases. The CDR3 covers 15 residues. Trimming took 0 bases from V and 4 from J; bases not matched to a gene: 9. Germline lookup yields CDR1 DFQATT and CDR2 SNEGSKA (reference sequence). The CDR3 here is CSARDRISGLYEQYF. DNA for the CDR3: TGCAGTGCTAGAGATCGTATTAGCGGGCTTTACGAGCAGTACTTC.

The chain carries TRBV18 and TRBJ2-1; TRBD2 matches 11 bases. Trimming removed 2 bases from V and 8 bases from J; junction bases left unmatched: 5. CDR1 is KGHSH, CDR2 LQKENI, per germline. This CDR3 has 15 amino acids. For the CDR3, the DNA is TGTGCCAGCTCACCAATGGCTAGCGGGGGGTATGAGCAGTTCTTC. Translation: CASSPMASGGYEQFF.

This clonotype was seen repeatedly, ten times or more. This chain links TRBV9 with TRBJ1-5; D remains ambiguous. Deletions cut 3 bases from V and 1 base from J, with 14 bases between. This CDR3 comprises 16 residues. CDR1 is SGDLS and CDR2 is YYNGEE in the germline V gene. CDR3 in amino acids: CASSAGPVLSNQPQHF. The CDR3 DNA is TGTGCCAGCAGCGCTGGACCGGTTCTGAGCAATCAGCCCCAGCATTTT.

The CDR3: CASSQDSAGLETQYF. In nucleotides, the CDR3 is TGTGCCAGCAGCCAAGATTCCGCAGGGCTGGAGACCCAGTACTTC. The chain recombines TRBV14 with TRBJ2-5; D might be TRBD1 (5 bases). V was shortened by 0 bases and J by 5 bases, with 13 bases between the two germline ends. Germline CDR1 and CDR2: SGHDN and FVKESK. CDR3 size: 15 residues.

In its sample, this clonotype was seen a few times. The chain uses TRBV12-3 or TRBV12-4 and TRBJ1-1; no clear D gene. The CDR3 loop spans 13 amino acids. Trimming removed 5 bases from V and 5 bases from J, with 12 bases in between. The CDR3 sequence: CASSRTGRTEAFF. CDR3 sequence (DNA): TGTGCCAGCAGTCGCACGGGTAGGACTGAAGCTTTCTTT.

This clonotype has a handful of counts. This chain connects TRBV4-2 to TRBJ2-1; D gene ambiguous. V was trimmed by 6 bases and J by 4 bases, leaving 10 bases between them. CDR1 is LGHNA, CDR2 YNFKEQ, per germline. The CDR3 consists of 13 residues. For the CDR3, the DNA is TGTGCCAGCAGTCCACAAGGTTACAATGAGCAGTTCTTC. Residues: CASSPQGYNEQFF.

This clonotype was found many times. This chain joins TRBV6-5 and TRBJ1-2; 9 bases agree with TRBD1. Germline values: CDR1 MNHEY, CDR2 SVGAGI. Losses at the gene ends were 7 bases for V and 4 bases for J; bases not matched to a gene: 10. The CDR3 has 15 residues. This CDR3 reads CASTTDRGNIYGYTF. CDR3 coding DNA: TGTGCCAGCACCACAGACAGGGGGAATATCTATGGCTACACCTTC.

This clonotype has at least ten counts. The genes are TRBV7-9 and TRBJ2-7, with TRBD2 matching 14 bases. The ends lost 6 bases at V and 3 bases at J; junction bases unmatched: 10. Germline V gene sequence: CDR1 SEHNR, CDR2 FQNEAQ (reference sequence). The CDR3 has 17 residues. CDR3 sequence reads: CASSQGLAGAWNYEQYF. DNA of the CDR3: TGTGCCAGCAGTCAGGGACTAGCGGGGGCCTGGAACTACGAGCAGTACTTC.

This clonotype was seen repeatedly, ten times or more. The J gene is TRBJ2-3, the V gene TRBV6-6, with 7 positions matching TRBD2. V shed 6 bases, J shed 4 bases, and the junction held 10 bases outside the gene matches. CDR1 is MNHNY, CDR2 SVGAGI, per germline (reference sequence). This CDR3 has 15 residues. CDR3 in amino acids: CASRVSGPAADTQYF. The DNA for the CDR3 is TGTGCCAGCAGAGTTAGCGGGCCCGCGGCAGATACGCAGTATTTT.

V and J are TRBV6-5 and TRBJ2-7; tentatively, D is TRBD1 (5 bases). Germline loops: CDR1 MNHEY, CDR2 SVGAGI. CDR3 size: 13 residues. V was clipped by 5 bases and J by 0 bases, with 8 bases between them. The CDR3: CASSHRISYEQYF. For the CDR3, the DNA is TGTGCCAGCAGTCACAGGATCTCCTACGAGCAGTACTTC.

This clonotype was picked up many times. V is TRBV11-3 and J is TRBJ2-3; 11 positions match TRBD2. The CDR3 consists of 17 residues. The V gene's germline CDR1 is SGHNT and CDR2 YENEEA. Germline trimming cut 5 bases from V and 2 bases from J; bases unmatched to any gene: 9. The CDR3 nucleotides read TGTGCCAGCAGCACCCCTTCTAGCGGGGGGCTCACAGATACGCAGTATTTT. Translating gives CASSTPSSGGLTDTQYF.

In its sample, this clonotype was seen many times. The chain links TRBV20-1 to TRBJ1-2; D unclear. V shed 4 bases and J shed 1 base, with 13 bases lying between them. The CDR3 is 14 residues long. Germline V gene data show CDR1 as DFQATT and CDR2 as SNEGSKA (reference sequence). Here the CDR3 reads CSAIGRIDNYGYTF. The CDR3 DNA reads TGCAGTGCTATCGGGCGGATCGATAACTATGGCTACACCTTC.

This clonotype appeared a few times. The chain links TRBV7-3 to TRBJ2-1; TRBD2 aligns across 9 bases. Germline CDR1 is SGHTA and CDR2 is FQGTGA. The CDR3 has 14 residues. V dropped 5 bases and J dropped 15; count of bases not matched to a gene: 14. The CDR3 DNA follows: TGTGCCAGCAGCCCGACAGGCGGGAGGGACGGGTGGTTCTTC. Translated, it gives CASSPTGGRDGWFF.

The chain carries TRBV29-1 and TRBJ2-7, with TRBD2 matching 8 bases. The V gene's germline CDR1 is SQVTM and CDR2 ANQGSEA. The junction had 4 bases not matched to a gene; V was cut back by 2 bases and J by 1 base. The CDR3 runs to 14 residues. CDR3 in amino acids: CSVESAGVSYEQYF. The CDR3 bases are TGCAGCGTTGAATCAGCGGGGGTTTCCTACGAGCAGTACTTC.

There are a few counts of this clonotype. CDR3 amino acids: CASSQSDRGTSTDTQYF. Here the CDR3 DNA reads TGTGCCAGCAGCCAAAGTGACAGGGGGACTAGCACAGATACGCAGTATTTT. The V and J genes are TRBV7-9 and TRBJ2-3; TRBD1 matches at 9 bases. Trimming removed 5 bases from V and 0 bases from J; junction bases left unmatched: 9. There are 17 residues in the CDR3. The germline V gene encodes CDR1 SEHNR and CDR2 FQNEAQ (reference sequence).

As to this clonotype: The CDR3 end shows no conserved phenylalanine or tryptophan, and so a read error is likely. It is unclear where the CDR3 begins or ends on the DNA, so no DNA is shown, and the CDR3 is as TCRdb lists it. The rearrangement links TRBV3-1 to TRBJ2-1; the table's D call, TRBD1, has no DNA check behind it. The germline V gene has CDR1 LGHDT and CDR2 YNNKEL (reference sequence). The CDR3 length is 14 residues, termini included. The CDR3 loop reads CASSQDRSGTFETL.

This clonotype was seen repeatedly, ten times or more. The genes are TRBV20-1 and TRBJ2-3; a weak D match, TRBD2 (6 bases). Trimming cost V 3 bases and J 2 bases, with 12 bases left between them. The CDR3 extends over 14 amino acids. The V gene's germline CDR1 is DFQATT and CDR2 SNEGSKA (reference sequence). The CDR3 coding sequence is TGCAGTGCTAGTCGAGGCGGGGCCACAGATACGCAGTATTTT. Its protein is CSASRGGATDTQYF.

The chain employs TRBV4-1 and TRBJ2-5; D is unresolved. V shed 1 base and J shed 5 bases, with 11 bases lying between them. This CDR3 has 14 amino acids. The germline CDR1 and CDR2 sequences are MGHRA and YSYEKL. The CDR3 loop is CASSQVQVVETQYF. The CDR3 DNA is TGCGCCAGCAGCCAAGTCCAGGTGGTGGAGACCCAGTACTTC.

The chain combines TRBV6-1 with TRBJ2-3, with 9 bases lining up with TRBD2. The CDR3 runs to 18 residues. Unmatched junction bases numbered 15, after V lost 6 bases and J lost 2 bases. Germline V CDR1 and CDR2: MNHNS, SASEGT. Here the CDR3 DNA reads TGTGCCAGCAGCAGATTTCTTAGCGGGGGAGCTCCCACAGATACGCAGTATTTT. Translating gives CASSRFLSGGAPTDTQYF.

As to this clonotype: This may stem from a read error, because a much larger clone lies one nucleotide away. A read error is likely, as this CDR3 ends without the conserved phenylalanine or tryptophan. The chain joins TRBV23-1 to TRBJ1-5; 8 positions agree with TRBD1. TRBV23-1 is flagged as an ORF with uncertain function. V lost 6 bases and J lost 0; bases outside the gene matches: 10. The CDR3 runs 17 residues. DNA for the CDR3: TGCGCCAGCAGGAGACAGGGGAGGGTTTTTAGCAATCAGCCCCAGCATTCT. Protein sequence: CASRRQGRVFSNQPQHS.

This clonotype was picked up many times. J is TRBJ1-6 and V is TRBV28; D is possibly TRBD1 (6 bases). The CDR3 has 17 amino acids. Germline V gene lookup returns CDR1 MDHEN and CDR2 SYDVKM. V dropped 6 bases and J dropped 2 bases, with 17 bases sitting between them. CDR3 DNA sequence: TGTGCCAGCAGAATAAGGGGGGGCGGCACCTATAATTCACCCCTCCACTTT. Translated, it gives CASRIRGGGTYNSPLHF.

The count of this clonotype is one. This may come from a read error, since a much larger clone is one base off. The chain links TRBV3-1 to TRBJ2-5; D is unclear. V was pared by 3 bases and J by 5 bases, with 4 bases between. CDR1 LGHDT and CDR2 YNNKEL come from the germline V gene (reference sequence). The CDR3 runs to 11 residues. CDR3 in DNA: TGTGCCAGCAGCCACCGGGAGACCCAGTACTTC. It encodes CASSHRETQYF.

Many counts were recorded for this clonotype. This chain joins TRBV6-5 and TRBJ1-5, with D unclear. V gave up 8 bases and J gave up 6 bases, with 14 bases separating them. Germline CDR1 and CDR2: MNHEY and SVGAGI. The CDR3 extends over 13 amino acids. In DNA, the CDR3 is TGTGCCAGCCGAGGAGGAAGGGCTCAGCCCCAGCATTTT. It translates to CASRGGRAQPQHF.

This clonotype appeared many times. The CDR3: CASSRDVSSGNTIYF. In nucleotides, the CDR3 is TGCGCCAGCAGCCGAGACGTAAGCTCTGGAAACACCATATATTTT. The rearrangement joins TRBV5-1 to TRBJ1-3; the D is unclear. Germline values: CDR1 SGHRS, CDR2 YFSETQ. The CDR3 spans 15 residues. V lost 4 bases and J 0 bases, leaving 11 bases between the germline ends.

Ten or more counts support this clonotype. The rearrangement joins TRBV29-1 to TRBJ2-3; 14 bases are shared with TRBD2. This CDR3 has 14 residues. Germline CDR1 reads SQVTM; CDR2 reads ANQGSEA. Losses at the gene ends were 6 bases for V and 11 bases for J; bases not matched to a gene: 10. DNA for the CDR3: TGCAGCGTAGAGACTAGCGGGGGGGTCCGCGGGCAGTATTTT. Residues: CSVETSGGVRGQYF.

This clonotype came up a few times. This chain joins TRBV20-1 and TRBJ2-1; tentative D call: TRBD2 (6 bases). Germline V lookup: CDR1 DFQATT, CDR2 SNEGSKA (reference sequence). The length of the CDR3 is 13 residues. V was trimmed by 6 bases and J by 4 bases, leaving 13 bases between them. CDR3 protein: CSALTSTYNEQFF. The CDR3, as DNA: TGCAGTGCCCTAACTAGCACTTACAATGAGCAGTTCTTC.